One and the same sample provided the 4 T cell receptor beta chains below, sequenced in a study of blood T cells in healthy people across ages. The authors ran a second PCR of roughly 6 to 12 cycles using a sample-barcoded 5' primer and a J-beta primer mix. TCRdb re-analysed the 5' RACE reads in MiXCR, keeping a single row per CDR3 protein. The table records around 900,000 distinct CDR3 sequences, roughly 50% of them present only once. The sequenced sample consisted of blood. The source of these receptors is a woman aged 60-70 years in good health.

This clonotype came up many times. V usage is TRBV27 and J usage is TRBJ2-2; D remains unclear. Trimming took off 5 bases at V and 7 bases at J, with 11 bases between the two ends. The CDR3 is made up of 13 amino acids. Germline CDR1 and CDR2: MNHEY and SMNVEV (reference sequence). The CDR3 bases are TGTGCCAGCAGTGTCCGGCTGAGCGGGGAGCTGTTTTTT. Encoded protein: CASSVRLSGELFF.

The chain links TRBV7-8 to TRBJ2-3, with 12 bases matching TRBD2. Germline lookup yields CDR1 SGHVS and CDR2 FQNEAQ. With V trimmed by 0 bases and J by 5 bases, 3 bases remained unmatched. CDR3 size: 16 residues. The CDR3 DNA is TGTGCCAGCAGCTTAGCTGTGACTAGCGGGAGAGATACGCAGTATTTT. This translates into CASSLAVTSGRDTQYF.

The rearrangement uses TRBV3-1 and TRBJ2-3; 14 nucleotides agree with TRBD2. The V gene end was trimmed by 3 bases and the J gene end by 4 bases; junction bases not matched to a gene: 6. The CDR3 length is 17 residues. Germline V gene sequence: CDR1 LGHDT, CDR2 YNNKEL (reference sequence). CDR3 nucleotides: TGTGCCAGCAGCCACCATGGGACTAGCGGGAGTCCAGATACGCAGTATTTT. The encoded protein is CASSHHGTSGSPDTQYF.

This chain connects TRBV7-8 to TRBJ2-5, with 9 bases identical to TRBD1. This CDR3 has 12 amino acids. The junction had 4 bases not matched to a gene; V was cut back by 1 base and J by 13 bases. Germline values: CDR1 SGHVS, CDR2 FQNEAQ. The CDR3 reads CASSLGDRVLYF. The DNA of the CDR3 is TGTGCCAGCAGCTTAGGGGACAGGGTATTGTACTTC.